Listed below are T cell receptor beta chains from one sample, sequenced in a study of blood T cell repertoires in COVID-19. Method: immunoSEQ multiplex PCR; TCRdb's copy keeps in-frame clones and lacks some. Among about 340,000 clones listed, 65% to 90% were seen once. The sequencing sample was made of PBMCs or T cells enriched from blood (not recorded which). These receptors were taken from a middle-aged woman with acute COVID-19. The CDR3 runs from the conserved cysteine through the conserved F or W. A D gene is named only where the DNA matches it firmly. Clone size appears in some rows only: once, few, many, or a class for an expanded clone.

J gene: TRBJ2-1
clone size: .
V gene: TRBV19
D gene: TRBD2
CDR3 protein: CASRIRAGVRQNEQFF
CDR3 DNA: TGTGCCAGTAGAATCAGGGCGGGGGTACGTCAGAATGAGCAGTTCTTC

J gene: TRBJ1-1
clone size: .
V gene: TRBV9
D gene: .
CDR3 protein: CASSVGPEGTEAFF
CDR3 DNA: TGTGCCAGCAGCGTAGGACCGGAGGGCACTGAAGCTTTCTTT

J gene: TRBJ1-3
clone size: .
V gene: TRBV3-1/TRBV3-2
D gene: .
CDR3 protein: CASSQVYGGSGNTIYF
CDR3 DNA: TGTGCCAGCAGCCAAGTCTACGGGGGCTCTGGAAACACCATATATTTT

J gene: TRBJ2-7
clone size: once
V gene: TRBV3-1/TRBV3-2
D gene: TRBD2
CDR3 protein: CASSQRRTRPSEQYF
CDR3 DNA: TGTGCCAGCAGCCAAAGGAGGACTAGGCCTAGCGAGCAGTACTTC

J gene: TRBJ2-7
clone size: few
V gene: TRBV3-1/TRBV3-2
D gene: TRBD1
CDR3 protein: CASSQEPRGLHEQYF
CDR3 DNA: TGTGCCAGCAGCCAAGAGCCCAGGGGGCTGCACGAGCAGTACTTC

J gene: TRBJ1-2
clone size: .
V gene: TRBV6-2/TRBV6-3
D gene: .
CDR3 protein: CASSPRSGGIDGYTF
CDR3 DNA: TGTGCCAGCAGTCCCCGCTCGGGGGGGATTGATGGCTACACCTTC

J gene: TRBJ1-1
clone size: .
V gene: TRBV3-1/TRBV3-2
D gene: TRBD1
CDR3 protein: CASSQVGTGVSTEAFF
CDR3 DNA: TGTGCCAGCAGCCAAGTCGGGACAGGGGTGAGCACTGAAGCTTTCTTT

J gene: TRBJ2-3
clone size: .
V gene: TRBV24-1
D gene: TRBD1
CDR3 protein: CATSDSGTGNPNTQYF
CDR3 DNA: TGTGCCACCAGTGATTCCGGGACAGGGAATCCTAATACGCAGTATTTT

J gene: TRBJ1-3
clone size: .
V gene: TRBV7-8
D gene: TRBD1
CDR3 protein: CASSLGWGEGGQSGNTIYF
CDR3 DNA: TGTGCCAGCAGCTTAGGTTGGGGGGAAGGGGGCCAGTCTGGAAACACCATATATTTT

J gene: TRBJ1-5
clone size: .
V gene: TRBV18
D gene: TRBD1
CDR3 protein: CASSRLGQGPNQPQHF
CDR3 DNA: TGTGCCAGCTCACGGTTAGGACAGGGGCCGAATCAGCCCCAGCATTTT

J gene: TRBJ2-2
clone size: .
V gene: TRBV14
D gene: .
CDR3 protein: CASRTGSNTGELFF
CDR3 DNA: TGTGCCAGCAGGACGGGTTCTAACACCGGGGAGCTGTTTTTT

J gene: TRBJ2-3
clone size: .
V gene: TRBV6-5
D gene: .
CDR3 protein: CASTGRIAGTDTQYF
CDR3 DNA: TGTGCCAGCACGGGGAGGATCGCTGGCACAGATACGCAGTATTTT

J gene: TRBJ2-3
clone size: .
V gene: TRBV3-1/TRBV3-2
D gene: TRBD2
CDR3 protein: CASSLADWRERNTDTQYF
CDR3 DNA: TGTGCCAGCAGCCTAGCCGATTGGCGGGAGCGGAACACAGATACGCAGTATTTT

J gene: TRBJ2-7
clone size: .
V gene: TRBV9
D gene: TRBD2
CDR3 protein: CASSVGTSGPYEQYF
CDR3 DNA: TGTGCCAGCAGCGTGGGGACTAGCGGTCCCTACGAGCAGTACTTC

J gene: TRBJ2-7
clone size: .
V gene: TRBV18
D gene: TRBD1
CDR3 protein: CASSPRTGQAYEQYF
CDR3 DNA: TGTGCCAGCTCACCCCGGACAGGGCAAGCCTACGAGCAGTACTTC

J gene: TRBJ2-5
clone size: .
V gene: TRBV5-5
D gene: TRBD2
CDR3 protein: CASSFASGSHETQYF
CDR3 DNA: TGTGCCAGCAGCTTCGCTAGCGGGAGCCACGAGACCCAGTACTTC

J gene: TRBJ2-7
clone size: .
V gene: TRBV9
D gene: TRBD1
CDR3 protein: CASSGSGQGTWEQYF
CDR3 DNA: TGTGCCAGCAGTGGATCGGGACAGGGGACGTGGGAGCAGTACTTC

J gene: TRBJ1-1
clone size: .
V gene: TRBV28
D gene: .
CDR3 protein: CASSFFRGRANTEAFF
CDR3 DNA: TGTGCCAGCAGTTTCTTTAGAGGCAGGGCTAACACTGAAGCTTTCTTT

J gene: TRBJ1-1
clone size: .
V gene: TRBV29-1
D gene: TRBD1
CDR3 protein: CSVEGPGGAWTEAFF
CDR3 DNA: TGCAGCGTTGAAGGGCCAGGGGGCGCGTGGACTGAAGCTTTCTTT

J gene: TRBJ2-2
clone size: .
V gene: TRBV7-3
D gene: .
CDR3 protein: CASSPTDEAGELFF
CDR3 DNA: TGTGCCAGCAGCCCGACCGATGAGGCCGGGGAGCTGTTTTTT

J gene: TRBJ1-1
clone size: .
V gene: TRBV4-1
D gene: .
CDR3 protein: CASSQVSTNTEAFF
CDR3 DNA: TGCGCCAGCAGCCAAGTGTCCACAAACACTGAAGCTTTCTTT

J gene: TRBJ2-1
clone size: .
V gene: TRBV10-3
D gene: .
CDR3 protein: CAISESGQSGNEQFF
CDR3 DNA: TGTGCCATCAGTGAGTCCGGACAATCAGGCAATGAGCAGTTCTTC

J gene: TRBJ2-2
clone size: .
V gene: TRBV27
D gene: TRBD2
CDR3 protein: CASSSRLAGGPGTGELFF
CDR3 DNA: TGTGCCAGCAGTTCCCGACTAGCGGGGGGGCCGGGCACCGGGGAGCTGTTTTTT

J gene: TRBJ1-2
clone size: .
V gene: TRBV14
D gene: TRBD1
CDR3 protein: CASSQVKGQGDYGYTF
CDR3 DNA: TGTGCCAGCAGCCAAGTAAAGGGACAGGGGGACTATGGCTACACCTTC

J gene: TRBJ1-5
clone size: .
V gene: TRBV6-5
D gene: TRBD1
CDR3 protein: CASIWTGDSNQPQHF
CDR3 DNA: TGTGCCAGCATCTGGACAGGAGATAGCAATCAGCCCCAGCATTTT

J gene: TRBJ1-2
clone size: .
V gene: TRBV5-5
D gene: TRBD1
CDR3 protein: CASSSPNRGQGMWGYTF
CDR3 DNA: TGTGCCAGCAGCTCTCCAAATAGAGGACAGGGGATGTGGGGCTACACCTTC

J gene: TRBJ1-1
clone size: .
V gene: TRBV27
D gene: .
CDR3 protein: CASSLGGQDNKAFF
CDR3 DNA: TGTGCCAGCAGTTTAGGTGGGCAGGACAATAAAGCTTTCTTT

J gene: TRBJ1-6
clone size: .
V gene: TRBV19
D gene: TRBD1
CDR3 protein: CATRDRGPGNSPLHF
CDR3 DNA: TGTGCCACTCGGGACAGGGGGCCAGGAAATTCACCCCTCCACTTT

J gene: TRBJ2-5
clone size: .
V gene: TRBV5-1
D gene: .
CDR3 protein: CASSDSPQETQYF
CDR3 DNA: TGCGCCAGCTCAGATTCCCCCCAAGAGACCCAGTACTTC

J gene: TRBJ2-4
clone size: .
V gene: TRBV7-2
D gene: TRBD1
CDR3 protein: CASSARQGSNIQYF
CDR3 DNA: TGTGCCAGCAGCGCGCGACAGGGATCGAACATTCAGTACTTC

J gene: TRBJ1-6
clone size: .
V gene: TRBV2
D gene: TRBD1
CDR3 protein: CASCPLQGAPYSPLHF
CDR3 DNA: TGTGCCAGCTGCCCATTACAGGGGGCACCGTATTCACCCCTCCACTTT

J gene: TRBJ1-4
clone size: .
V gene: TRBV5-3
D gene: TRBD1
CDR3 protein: CARSLGQGEVNEKLFF
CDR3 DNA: TGTGCCAGAAGCTTAGGACAGGGGGAAGTTAATGAAAAACTGTTTTTT

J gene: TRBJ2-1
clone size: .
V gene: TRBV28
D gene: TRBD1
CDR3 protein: CASSLTGGSNEQFF
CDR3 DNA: TGTGCCAGCAGTTTGACAGGGGGAAGTAATGAGCAGTTCTTC

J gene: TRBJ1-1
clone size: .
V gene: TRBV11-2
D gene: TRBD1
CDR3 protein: CASSLRSGPGQGSEAFF
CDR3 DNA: TGTGCCAGCAGCCTTAGGTCAGGCCCGGGACAGGGGTCTGAAGCTTTCTTT

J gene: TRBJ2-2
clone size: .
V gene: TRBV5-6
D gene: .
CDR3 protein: CASSLQGLGTGELFF
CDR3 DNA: TGTGCCAGCAGCTTGCAGGGTCTAGGAACCGGGGAGCTGTTTTTT

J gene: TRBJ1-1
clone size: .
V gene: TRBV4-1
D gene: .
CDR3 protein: CASSWGISGENTEAFF
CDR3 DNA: TGCGCCAGCAGCTGGGGGATCTCAGGGGAGAACACTGAAGCTTTCTTT

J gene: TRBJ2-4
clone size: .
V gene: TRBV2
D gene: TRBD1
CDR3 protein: CASSGQGVTKNIQYF
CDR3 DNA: TGTGCCAGCAGTGGACAGGGGGTAACCAAAAACATTCAGTACTTC

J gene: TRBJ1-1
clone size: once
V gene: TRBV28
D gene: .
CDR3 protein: CASSLFRGPAFF
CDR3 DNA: TGTGCCAGCAGTTTATTCAGGGGTCCGGCTTTCTTT

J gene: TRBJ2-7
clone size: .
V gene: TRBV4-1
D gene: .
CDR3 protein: CASSQVQGVDEQYF
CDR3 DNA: TGCGCCAGCAGCCAAGTACAAGGAGTGGATGAGCAGTACTTC

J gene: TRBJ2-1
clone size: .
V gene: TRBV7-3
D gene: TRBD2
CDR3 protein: CASSLLGTSGGAYNEQFF
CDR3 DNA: TGTGCCAGCAGCTTACTTGGGACTAGCGGGGGGGCCTACAATGAGCAGTTCTTC

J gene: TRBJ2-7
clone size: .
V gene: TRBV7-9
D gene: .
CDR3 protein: CASTRTGSYEQYF
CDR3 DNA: TGTGCCAGCACCCGCACAGGGTCCTACGAGCAGTACTTC

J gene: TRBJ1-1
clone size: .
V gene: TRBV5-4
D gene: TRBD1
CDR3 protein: CASSKGQGVTIGEAFF
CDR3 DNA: TGTGCCAGCAGCAAGGGCCAGGGGGTTACTATAGGGGAAGCTTTCTTT

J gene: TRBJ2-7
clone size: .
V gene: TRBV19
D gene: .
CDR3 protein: CASSIGRGSEQYF
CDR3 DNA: TGTGCCAGTAGTATAGGCAGGGGAAGCGAGCAGTACTTC

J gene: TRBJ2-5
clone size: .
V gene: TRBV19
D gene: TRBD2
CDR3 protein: CASSPRTSGRRRETQYF
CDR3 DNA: TGTGCCAGTAGTCCCCGGACTAGCGGGAGGCGTCGAGAGACCCAGTACTTC

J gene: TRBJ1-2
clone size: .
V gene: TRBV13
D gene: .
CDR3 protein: CASTLHNTGRYGYTF
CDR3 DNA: TGTGCCAGCACCTTACATAACACAGGACGTTATGGCTACACCTTC

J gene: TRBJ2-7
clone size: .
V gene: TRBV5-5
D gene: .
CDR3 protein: CASSLVVRGGEQYF
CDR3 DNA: TGTGCCAGCAGCTTGGTCGTCAGAGGGGGTGAGCAGTACTTC

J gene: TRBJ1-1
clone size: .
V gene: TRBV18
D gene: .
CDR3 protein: CASSPQGSEAFF
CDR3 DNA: TGTGCCAGCTCACCGCAGGGTTCTGAAGCTTTCTTT

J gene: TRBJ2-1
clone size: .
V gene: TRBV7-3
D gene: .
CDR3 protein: CASSLKGSSYNEQFF
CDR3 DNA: TGTGCCAGCAGCTTAAAGGGGTCATCTTACAATGAGCAGTTCTTC

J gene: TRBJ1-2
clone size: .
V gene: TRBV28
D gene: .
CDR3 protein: CASSLGGLADGYTF
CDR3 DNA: TGTGCCAGCAGTTTAGGAGGGTTGGCGGATGGCTACACCTTC

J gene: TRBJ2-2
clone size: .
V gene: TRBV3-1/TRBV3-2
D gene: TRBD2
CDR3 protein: CASSHASGSSGELFF
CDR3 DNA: TGTGCCAGCAGCCATGCTAGCGGGAGTTCCGGGGAGCTGTTTTTT

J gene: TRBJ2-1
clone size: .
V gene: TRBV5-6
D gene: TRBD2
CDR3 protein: CASSLELAGGGSYNEQFF
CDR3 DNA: TGTGCCAGCAGCTTGGAACTAGCGGGGGGAGGCTCCTACAATGAGCAGTTCTTC

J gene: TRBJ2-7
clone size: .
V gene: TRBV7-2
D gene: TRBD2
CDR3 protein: CASSSGGPAEQYF
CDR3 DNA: TGTGCCAGCAGCAGCGGGGGCCCCGCCGAGCAGTACTTC

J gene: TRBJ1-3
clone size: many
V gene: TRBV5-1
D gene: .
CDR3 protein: CASSLEAGNGNTIYF
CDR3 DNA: TGCGCCAGCAGCTTGGAGGCAGGGAATGGAAACACCATATATTTT

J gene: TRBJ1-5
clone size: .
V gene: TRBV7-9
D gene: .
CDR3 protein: CASSLGAEGGQPQHF
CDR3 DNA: TGTGCCAGCAGCTTAGGGGCCGAGGGAGGTCAGCCCCAGCATTTT

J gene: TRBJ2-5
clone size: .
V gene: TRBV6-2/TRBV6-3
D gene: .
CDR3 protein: CASSYDRKETQYF
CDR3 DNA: TGTGCCAGCAGTTATGATAGAAAAGAGACCCAGTACTTC

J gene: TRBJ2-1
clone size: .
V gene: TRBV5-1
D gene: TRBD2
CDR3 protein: CASSLGQGGVNEQFF
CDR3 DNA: TGCGCCAGCAGCTTAGGCCAGGGAGGGGTGAATGAGCAGTTCTTC

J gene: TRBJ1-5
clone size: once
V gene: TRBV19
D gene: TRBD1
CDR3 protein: CASSVGDRVRQPQHF
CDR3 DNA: TGTGCCAGTAGTGTAGGGGACAGGGTGAGGCAGCCCCAGCATTTT

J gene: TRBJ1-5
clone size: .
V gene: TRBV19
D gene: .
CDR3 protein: CASSITVDQPQHF
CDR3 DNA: TGTGCCAGTAGTATTACAGTGGATCAGCCCCAGCATTTT

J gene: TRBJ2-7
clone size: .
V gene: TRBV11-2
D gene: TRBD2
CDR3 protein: CASSSYSGGLASYEQYF
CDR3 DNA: TGTGCCAGCAGCTCCTACTCGGGGGGGCTCGCGTCCTACGAGCAGTACTTC

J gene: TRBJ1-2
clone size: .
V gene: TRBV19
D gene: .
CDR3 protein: CAKGTGNYGYTF
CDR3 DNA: TGTGCCAAAGGTACAGGTAACTATGGCTACACCTTC